This record looks at one TCR beta chain sequence and its context. As yet, its antigen is unknown. Per germline, CDR1 MGHDK and CDR2 SYGVNS. The CDR3 has 16 amino acids. Between the trimmed V and J ends, which lost 1 base and 8 bases, there was a span of 17 bases. This sample was taken from a study of T cells in pancreatic ductal adenocarcinoma. Broader study findings: Unique clonotypes were about 8.2-fold more numerous in blood than in tumor. Tumor and blood clonality did not differ significantly, about 0.1 versus 0.07. This surgical cohort overrepresents the minority presenting with early-stage disease.

The selected patients with pancreatic ductal adenocarcinoma had surgery but no neoadjuvant therapy. The repertoire was sequenced with immunoSEQ multiplex PCR; TCRdb's copy has only in-frame clones and lacks some. The sample shows tens of thousands of clones, about 92% of them seen only once. The clonotype originates from a human donor with pancreatic ductal adenocarcinoma. The chain couples TRBV25-1 to TRBJ1-4; possibly TRBD1 for D (5 bases). Sequencing used PBMCs. In nucleotides, the CDR3 is TGTGCCAGCAGTGAATCGATTAAGGGGATGGACGAAAAACTGTTTTTT. This codes for CASSESIKGMDEKLFF.